These 21 T cell receptor beta chains originate from one sample sequenced in a study of cytomegalovirus exposure and HLA in healthy donors. Vbeta (60) and Jbeta (13) primers were used in the PCR. Repertoires were generated with immunoSEQ multiplex PCR, while TCRdb's copy carries only in-frame clones and drops some. The table lists around 150,000 clones, 65% to 80% of them singletons. The material sequenced was PBMCs. The receptors come from a man between 18 and 35 years old in good health and CMV-seropositive.

The chain joins TRBV2 to TRBJ2-3, with D unclear. Germline CDR1 and CDR2: SNHLY and FYNNEI. This CDR3 spans 14 amino acids. The ends were cut back, 4 bases at V and 6 bases at J, with 14 bases in the middle. CDR3 amino acids: CASSVGHTSDTQYF. As DNA, the CDR3 is TGTGCCAGCAGTGTTGGGCATACCTCGGATACGCAGTATTTT. The full variable domain, with the rest looked up from reference TRBV2 and TRBJ2-3, is EPEVTQTPSHQVTQMGQEVILRCVPISNHLYFYWYRQILGQKVEFLVSFYNNEISEKSEIFDDQFSVERPDGSNFTLKIRSTKLEDSAMYFCASSVGHTSDTQYFGPGTRLTVL.

The chain joins TRBV11-2 to TRBJ2-7, with D maybe TRBD1 (5 bases). The CDR3 covers 12 residues. Germline V gene sequence: CDR1 SGHAT, CDR2 FQNNGV. The DNA of the CDR3 is TGTGCTCTTATGACAGACAACTACGAGCAGTACGTC. This gives the protein CALMTDNYEQYV.

This clone was seen just once. The chain couples TRBV10-3 to TRBJ2-3, with 12 bases fitting TRBD2. The CDR3 consists of 17 residues. V lost 2 bases and J lost 5; bases outside the gene matches: 8. Germline CDR1 is ENHRY and CDR2 is SYGVKD. The DNA for the CDR3 is TGTGCCATCAGTGAGCCCGGGACTAGCGGGCTTAGAGATACGCAGTATTTT. It codes for CAISEPGTSGLRDTQYF.

The chain joins TRBV5-1 to TRBJ2-5, with D perhaps matching TRBD1 (6 bases). CDR3 length: 12 residues. CDR1 is SGHRS, CDR2 YFSETQ, per germline. V was cut by 7 bases and J by 3 bases, with 10 bases left in between. The CDR3 nucleotides are TGCGCCAGCCGACACAGGGAAGAGACCCAGTACTTC. It is translated as CASRHREETQYF.

This chain joins TRBV19 and TRBJ1-1; maybe TRBD1 (5 bases). The V end lost 5 bases, the J end lost 0 bases, and 10 bases lay between the germline ends. The germline gives CDR1 LNHDA, CDR2 SQIVND (reference sequence). The CDR3 length is 14 residues. The DNA of the CDR3 is TGTGCCAGTAGTCTCGGGGGGGTGAACACTGAAGCTTTCTTT. Translating gives CASSLGGVNTEAFF.

This chain connects TRBV5-1 to TRBJ2-2; D is undetermined. The CDR3 covers 13 residues. Deletions cut 0 bases from V and 6 bases from J, with 6 bases between. Germline lookup yields CDR1 SGHRS and CDR2 YFSETQ. CDR3 DNA sequence: TGCGCCAGCAGCTTGGCGGAGCCCGGGGAGCTGTTTTTT. Translated: CASSLAEPGELFF.

A single count supports this clone. The chain uses TRBV5-4 and TRBJ2-1; TRBD2 agrees at 8 bases. This CDR3 is built from 17 residues. J was trimmed by 8 bases and V by 0 bases; bases with no gene match: 13. Germline V CDR1 and CDR2: SGHNT, YYREEE (reference sequence). CDR3 DNA sequence: TGTGCCAGCAGCTTGGATGGGAACCGGGGGGGACGTCATGAGCAGTTCTTC. Translating it yields CASSLDGNRGGRHEQFF.

The chain has TRBV27 and TRBJ1-3; no firm D call. Germline CDR1 MNHEY, CDR2 SMNVEV (reference sequence). Trimming left V 2 bases short and J 2 bases short, with 7 bases between. This CDR3 comprises 14 residues. The CDR3 DNA sequence: TGTGCCAGCAGTTTAGGTGGAGCTGGAAACACCATATATTTT. Translated: CASSLGGAGNTIYF.

The chain is built from TRBV5-6 and TRBJ1-1, with D perhaps TRBD1 (6 bases). The V end lost 4 bases, the J end lost 1 base, and 11 bases lay between the germline ends. Germline CDR1 is SGHDT and CDR2 is YYEEEE. The CDR3 length is 14 residues. For the CDR3, the DNA is TGTGCCAGCAGCCTCAAACAGGGGAACACTGAAGCTTTCTTT. This sequence encodes CASSLKQGNTEAFF. Together with reference TRBV5-6 and TRBJ1-1, the CDR3 gives the full variable domain: DAGVTQSPTHLIKTRGQQVTLRCSPKSGHDTVSWYQQALGQGPQFIFQYYEEEERQRGNFPDRFSGHQFPNYSSELNVNALLLGDSALYLCASSLKQGNTEAFFGQGTRLTVV.

The chain joins TRBV10-1 to TRBJ2-7; 8 nucleotides line up with TRBD1. CDR1 WNHNN and CDR2 SYGVQD come from the germline V gene (reference sequence). V lost 11 bases and J lost 1; bases outside the gene matches: 4. The CDR3 covers 12 residues. CDR3: CAVRQGSYEQYV. The CDR3 DNA reads TGCGCCGTCCGACAGGGGTCCTACGAGCAGTACGTC.

The chain uses TRBV4-2 and TRBJ1-1; D is possibly TRBD1 (6 bases). The germline gives CDR1 LGHNA, CDR2 YNFKEQ. The CDR3 is made up of 15 amino acids. V was clipped by 4 bases and J by 3 bases, with 15 bases between them. CDR3 nucleotide sequence: TGTGCCAGCAGCCCGCAGGGGTTTAGGGACACTGAAGCTTTCTTT. It codes for CASSPQGFRDTEAFF.

The chain has TRBV27 and TRBJ1-1, with 10 bases fitting TRBD1. CDR1 MNHEY and CDR2 SMNVEV come from the germline V gene (reference sequence). The CDR3 loop spans 20 amino acids. The J segment lost 3 bases and the V segment lost 1 base, leaving 17 bases of the junction unmatched. The CDR3 DNA follows: TGTGCCAGCAGTTTATTCGCCGGTGGGACAGGGGTCTGGAAACACACTGAAGCTTTCTTT. Encoded protein: CASSLFAGGTGVWKHTEAFF.

This clone has more than one count but fewer than ten. The V and J genes are TRBV2 and TRBJ1-4, with D tentatively TRBD1 (6 bases). CDR1 is SNHLY and CDR2 is FYNNEI in the germline V gene. V was cut by 5 bases and J by 8 bases, with 12 bases left in between. The CDR3 spans 13 residues. The DNA for the CDR3 is TGTGCCAGCAGTACGGGGACACCGGAAAAACTGTTTTTT. It yields the protein CASSTGTPEKLFF.

This clone appeared a few times. The chain uses TRBV6-1 and TRBJ2-1, with TRBD2 matching 13 bases. The CDR3 sequence is 13 residues long. Germline V CDR1 and CDR2: MNHNS, SASEGT. V lost 8 bases, J lost 15 bases, and 10 bases stayed unmatched. DNA of the CDR3: TGTGCCAGCGGCTGGACTAGCGGGAGTGGTCGGTTCTTC. Amino acid sequence: CASGWTSGSGRFF.

The chain combines TRBV4-2 with TRBJ2-2; perhaps TRBD1 as D (5 bases). The CDR3 has 16 amino acids. Trimming left V 0 bases short and J 4 bases short, with 12 bases between. Germline V gene lookup returns CDR1 LGHNA and CDR2 YNFKEQ. The DNA of the CDR3 is TGTGCCAGCAGCCAAGAGCCAGGGCGGATCACCGGGGAGCTGTTTTTT. Translation gives CASSQEPGRITGELFF.

This clone was counted a single time. The V gene is TRBV7-9, the J gene TRBJ2-5; 7 nucleotides align to TRBD2. V shed 7 bases and J 3 bases; nucleotides not matched to a gene: 11. The CDR3 is 15 residues long. CDR1 and CDR2 (germline): SEHNR, FQNEAQ (reference sequence). The CDR3 is CASTISGGVEETQYF. The CDR3 DNA reads TGTGCCAGCACCATATCTGGGGGGGTCGAAGAGACCCAGTACTTC. Complete variable domain (other parts from reference TRBV7-9 and TRBJ2-5): DTGVSQNPRHKITKRGQNVTFRCDPISEHNRLYWYRQTLGQGPEFLTYFQNEAQLEKSRLLSDRFSAERPKGSFSTLEIQRTEQGDSAMYLCASTISGGVEETQYFGPGTRLLVL.

The V gene is TRBV5-1, the J gene TRBJ2-1; 15 bases match TRBD2. The V gene end was trimmed by 0 bases and the J gene end by 4 bases; junction bases not matched to a gene: 8. The V gene's germline CDR1 is SGHRS and CDR2 YFSETQ. The CDR3 is 19 amino acids. CDR3 DNA: TGCGCCAGCAGCTTGGCCGGACTAGCGGGAGGGCCGGCGTACAATGAGCAGTTCTTC. It is translated as CASSLAGLAGGPAYNEQFF.

V gene TRBV18 combines with J gene TRBJ2-2; D is undetermined. Germline assignment: CDR1 KGHSH and CDR2 LQKENI. V lost 3 bases to trimming and J lost 0 bases, with 11 bases between them. The CDR3 loop spans 16 amino acids. DNA for the CDR3: TGTGCCAGCTCACCCGAAGAGCTCTCGAACACCGGGGAGCTGTTTTTT. As protein: CASSPEELSNTGELFF.

This clone came up a few times. The chain is built from TRBV5-1 and TRBJ1-5; no reliable D call. CDR3 length equals 16 residues. Trimming stripped 0 bases from V and 5 bases from J, with 15 bases between. Germline lookup yields CDR1 SGHRS and CDR2 YFSETQ. The CDR3 reads CASSLGGGLADQPQHF. The CDR3 nucleotides read TGCGCCAGCAGCTTGGGCGGCGGTCTAGCGGATCAGCCCCAGCATTTT. Variable domain in full (rest from reference TRBV5-1 and TRBJ1-5): KAGVTQTPRYLIKTRGQQVTLSCSPISGHRSVSWYQQTPGQGLQFLFEYFSETQRNKGNFPGRFSGRQFSNSRSEMNVSTLELGDSALYLCASSLGGGLADQPQHFGDGTRLSIL.

This clone was counted between two and nine times. The chain uses TRBV6-6 and TRBJ2-5, with 11 nucleotides matching TRBD2. The CDR3 runs to 16 residues. Unmatched junction bases numbered 7, after V lost 6 bases and J lost 1 base. Germline V CDR1 and CDR2: MNHNY, SVGAGI (reference sequence). The DNA of the CDR3 is TGTGCCAGCAGGGGATTGACTAGCGGGGCCCAAGAGACCCAGTACTTC. Encoded protein: CASRGLTSGAQETQYF.

The V and J genes are TRBV19 and TRBJ1-1, with unresolved D. CDR3 length equals 15 residues. With 4 bases removed from V and 4 bases from J, the gap between germline ends came to 16 bases. Germline V lookup: CDR1 LNHDA, CDR2 SQIVND (reference sequence). For the CDR3, the DNA is TGTGCCAGTAGTAGCCGACCCGCGGGGAGCACTGAAGCTTTCTTT. Encoded protein: CASSSRPAGSTEAFF.